A single sample gave rise to the 25 T cell receptor beta chains below, sequenced in a study of vaccination and CD4 T cells after COVID-19. These receptors have no identified antigens. Sequencing of the DNA from cultured CD4+ T cells was carried out with the Oncomine TCR Beta short-read assay. TCRdb analysed the PCR reads with MiXCR anew, one entry per CDR3 protein. The sample has some 11,000 distinct CDR3 sequences; 20% are singletons. As for treatment: 10-day PBMC culture with coronavirus spike peptide pools or control peptides (ViraFEST assay). This specimen was CD4+ T cells from blood, cultured in vitro, taken before SARS-CoV-2 vaccination. The source is a human donor who received a COVID-19 vaccine.

On this clonotype itself: Mismatch with germline at one junction end may stem from a read error. This rearrangement joins TRBV19 to TRBJ2-7; 7 bases match TRBD1. Germline V gene lookup returns CDR1 LNHDA and CDR2 SQIVND (reference sequence). The CDR3 has 13 amino acids. The CDR3 DNA sequence: TGTGCCAGTAATACAGGGGTCTCCTACGAGCAGTGCTTC. Its protein product is CASNTGVSYEQCF.

This clonotype is termed medium-sized. The chain recombines TRBV4-2 with TRBJ2-2, with 11 bases lining up with TRBD2. CDR3 size: 19 residues. The ends lost 0 bases at V and 0 bases at J; junction bases unmatched: 6. Germline values: CDR1 LGHNA, CDR2 YNFKEQ. The CDR3 sequence: CASSQDLAGGSTNTGELFF. CDR3 bases: TGTGCCAGCAGCCAAGATCTAGCGGGGGGCTCAACGAACACCGGGGAGCTGTTTTTT.

The chain is built from TRBV10-1 and TRBJ1-1, with TRBD1 as a possible D gene (6 bases). Germline V gene sequence: CDR1 WNHNN, CDR2 SYGVQD (reference sequence). The CDR3 spans 14 residues. Trimming left V 3 bases short and J 14 bases short, with 22 bases between. CDR3 in amino acids: CASSDGGARKDVFF. The CDR3 region has the DNA TGCGCCAGCAGTGACGGGGGGGCCCGAAAAGACGTCTTCTTT.

The CDR3 spells CASSLGRGYEQYF. The CDR3 DNA reads TGTGCCAGCAGCTTAGGGAGGGGCTACGAGCAGTACTTC. The genes are TRBV11-2 and TRBJ2-7, with a possible D match to TRBD2 (6 bases). Germline V gives CDR1 SGHAT, CDR2 FQNNGV. V shed 1 base and J shed 3 bases, with 7 bases lying between them. This CDR3 comprises 13 residues. Together with reference TRBV11-2 and TRBJ2-7, the CDR3 gives the full variable domain: EAGVAQSPRYKIIEKRQSVAFWCNPISGHATLYWYQQILGQGPKLLIQFQNNGVVDDSQLPKDRFSAERLKGVDSTLKIQPAKLEDSAVYLCASSLGRGYEQYFGPGTRLTVT.

The rearrangement uses TRBV29-1 and TRBJ2-5; D is unresolved. CDR1 and CDR2 (germline): SQVTM, ANQGSEA. The CDR3 has 12 amino acids. CDR3 region: CSSTELQETQYF. In nucleotides, the CDR3 is TGCAGTTCCACGGAGCTTCAAGAGACCCAGTACTTC.

In its sample, this clonotype ranks as medium-sized. The chain combines TRBV4-1 with TRBJ2-7; TRBD2 matches at 7 bases. Germline assignment: CDR1 MGHRA and CDR2 YSYEKL. J was trimmed by 3 bases and V by 1 base; bases with no gene match: 3. The CDR3 length is 14 residues. CDR3 residues: CASSQVQRGYEQYF. CDR3 DNA sequence: TGCGCCAGCAGCCAAGTCCAGCGGGGCTACGAGCAGTACTTC.

The J gene is TRBJ1-4, the V gene TRBV7-6; a weak D match, TRBD1 (5 bases). This CDR3 has 15 residues. Germline values: CDR1 SGHVS, CDR2 FNYEAQ. Trimming removed 0 bases at V and 8 bases at J, with 13 bases between. The CDR3 region is CASSLAHGTGEKLFF. The CDR3 nucleotides read TGTGCCAGCAGCTTAGCGCATGGGACGGGGGAAAAACTGTTTTTT.

The gene calls are TRBV5-1 and TRBJ2-5, with TRBD2 matching 13 bases. V was clipped by 4 bases and J by 2 bases; unmatched bases: 5. This CDR3 comprises 16 residues. Per the germline V gene, CDR1 is SGHRS and CDR2 is YFSETQ. The CDR3 spells CASSAGLAGAQETQYF. For the CDR3, the DNA is TGCGCCAGCAGCGCCGGACTAGCGGGGGCACAAGAGACCCAGTACTTC.

This clonotype was seen a handful of times. This chain joins TRBV2 and TRBJ2-1, with 7 bases identical to TRBD1. Germline CDR1 and CDR2: SNHLY and FYNNEI. The ends lost 7 bases at V and 2 bases at J; junction bases unmatched: 5. This CDR3 contains 14 residues. The CDR3 sequence is CASTETGTYNEQFF. The DNA for the CDR3 is TGTGCCAGCACCGAGACAGGGACCTACAATGAGCAGTTCTTC.

This clonotype came up a few times. The V and J genes are TRBV11-3 and TRBJ2-2; 9 bases are a match to TRBD2. V was clipped by 6 bases and J by 0 bases; unmatched bases: 2. The CDR3 length is 15 residues. Germline loops: CDR1 SGHNT, CDR2 YENEEA. The DNA of the CDR3 is TGTGCCAGCAGTCGCGGGGGGGCGAACACCGGGGAGCTGTTTTTT. It codes for CASSRGGANTGELFF.

This sequence joins TRBV24-1 and TRBJ2-3; TRBD1 might be the D (5 bases). Trimming left V 9 bases short and J 0 bases short, with 9 bases between. CDR3 length: 13 amino acids. Germline loops: CDR1 KGHDR, CDR2 SFDVKD. The CDR3 is CATSPGSTDTQYF. DNA for the CDR3: TGTGCCACCTCGCCAGGGAGCACAGATACGCAGTATTTT.

Only a few counts were recorded for this clonotype. V is TRBV24-1 and J is TRBJ2-1, with TRBD1 identical over 7 bases. V gave up 2 bases and J gave up 1 base; unmatched junction bases: 4. CDR1 is KGHDR, CDR2 SFDVKD, per germline. The CDR3 is made up of 16 amino acids. The CDR3 nucleotides read TGTGCCACCAGTGATTCGACAGGGCGTTCCTACAATGAGCAGTTCTTC. It yields the protein CATSDSTGRSYNEQFF.

The rearrangement uses TRBV29-1 and TRBJ2-7; 9 bases agree with TRBD1. V trimming: 6 bases; J trimming: 6 bases; junction bases outside the gene matches: 6. There are 12 residues in the CDR3. Germline assignment: CDR1 SQVTM and CDR2 ANQGSEA. CDR3 sequence reads: CSVGTGFGEQYF. The CDR3, as DNA: TGCAGCGTCGGGACAGGGTTTGGCGAGCAGTACTTC.

In this sample, this clonotype is medium-sized. The chain employs TRBV6-1 and TRBJ1-2; 7 bases align to TRBD1. V lost 10 bases, J lost 1 base, and 6 bases stayed unmatched. The germline gives CDR1 MNHNS, CDR2 SASEGT. The CDR3 consists of 13 residues. In nucleotides, the CDR3 is TGTGCCACCAAAGACAGGGTTAACTATGGCTACACCTTC. Protein: CATKDRVNYGYTF.

This clonotype has only a few counts. The chain employs TRBV6-1 and TRBJ1-1; perhaps TRBD1 as D (6 bases). The CDR3 extends over 15 amino acids. The germline V gene encodes CDR1 MNHNS and CDR2 SASEGT. Trimming pared 7 bases from V and 3 bases from J, leaving 18 bases between. The CDR3 region is CASTFYRVRDTEAFF. CDR3 coding DNA: TGTGCCAGCACTTTTTACAGGGTGAGGGACACTGAAGCTTTCTTT.

This rearrangement joins TRBV6-5 to TRBJ2-7, with unresolved D. V dropped 0 bases and J dropped 2 bases, with 11 bases sitting between them. This CDR3 is 15 amino acids long. CDR1 and CDR2 (germline): MNHEY, SVGAGI. The CDR3 sequence: CASSYSYYRPYEQYF. CDR3 DNA: TGTGCCAGCAGTTACTCGTACTACAGACCCTACGAGCAGTACTTC.

V gene TRBV30 combines with J gene TRBJ1-3; D remains ambiguous. Germline CDR1 is GTSNPN and CDR2 is SVGIG (reference sequence). The CDR3 runs 12 residues. Trimming pared 2 bases from V and 4 bases from J, leaving 6 bases between. The CDR3 DNA is TGTGCCTGGAGTCGAGCCGGAAACACCATATATTTT. The encoded protein is CAWSRAGNTIYF.

The CDR3 loop reads CAGLVSGNTIYF. The CDR3 DNA follows: TGTGCCGGCCTCGTATCTGGAAACACCATATATTTT. The chain combines TRBV6-1 with TRBJ1-3; D is undetermined. V was trimmed by 11 bases and J by 1 base, leaving 9 bases between them. The CDR3 has 12 residues. Looked up from germline, CDR1 is MNHNS and CDR2 is SASEGT.

This clonotype was counted only a few times. The chain couples TRBV5-4 to TRBJ1-2, with D perhaps TRBD1 (6 bases). Trimming left V 4 bases short and J 3 bases short, with 13 bases between. The CDR3 runs 14 residues. Germline CDR1 SGHNT, CDR2 YYREEE (reference sequence). The CDR3 region is CASSNQDSHYGYTF. CDR3 bases: TGTGCCAGCAGCAACCAGGACAGCCACTATGGCTACACCTTC. The variable domain in full, completed from reference TRBV5-4 and TRBJ1-2, reads ETGVTQSPTHLIKTRGQQVTLRCSSQSGHNTVSWYQQALGQGPQFIFQYYREEENGRGNFPPRFSGLQFPNYSSELNVNALELDDSALYLCASSNQDSHYGYTFGSGTRLTVV.

This clonotype has just a few counts. The rearrangement uses TRBV7-6 and TRBJ1-1; D remains unclear. Germline loops: CDR1 SGHVS, CDR2 FNYEAQ. V was pared by 5 bases and J by 1 base, with 14 bases between. The CDR3 has 15 amino acids. CDR3 sequence: CASSPAGRGNTEAFF. CDR3 nucleotides: TGTGCCAGCAGCCCAGCAGGCAGAGGGAACACTGAAGCTTTCTTT.

This clonotype was detected a few times. The rearrangement joins TRBV24-1 to TRBJ2-5; TRBD2 aligns across 7 bases. Looked up from germline, CDR1 is KGHDR and CDR2 is SFDVKD. CDR3 size: 15 residues. After removal of 2 bases from V and 2 bases from J, the junction contained 4 bases not matched to a gene. For the CDR3, the DNA is TGTGCCACCAGTGATTGGACTAGAGAACAAGAGACCCAGTACTTC. Protein sequence: CATSDWTREQETQYF.

This chain joins TRBV20-1 and TRBJ2-5; TRBD1 matches at 8 bases. The junction had 11 bases not matched to a gene; V was cut back by 3 bases and J by 2 bases. This CDR3 region has 16 residues. From germline, CDR1 is DFQATT and CDR2 SNEGSKA (reference sequence). In nucleotides, the CDR3 is TGCAGTGCTAGTCCCGGGACAGGTTTGGGGCAAGAGACCCAGTACTTC. The encoded protein is CSASPGTGLGQETQYF.

Only a few counts were recorded for this clonotype. The genes are TRBV19 and TRBJ1-2; 7 nucleotides agree with TRBD1. J gave up 0 bases and V 5 bases, and 15 bases lay outside the gene matches. The CDR3 extends over 18 amino acids. Germline V gene data show CDR1 as LNHDA and CDR2 as SQIVND (reference sequence). The CDR3 protein is CASSDYRQGRKTNYGYTF. As DNA, the CDR3 is TGTGCCAGTAGTGATTACAGACAGGGCCGAAAAACTAACTATGGCTACACCTTC.

The chain couples TRBV18 to TRBJ2-3, with 10 nucleotides matching TRBD2. The CDR3 spans 16 residues. Germline loops: CDR1 KGHSH, CDR2 LQKENI. The V segment lost 6 bases and the J segment 7 bases; nucleotides outside the gene matches: 13. The CDR3 protein is CASSPPGLASVNTQYF. The CDR3 nucleotides are TGTGCCAGCTCTCCCCCGGGACTAGCGTCGGTGAATACGCAGTATTTT.

V and J are TRBV5-6 and TRBJ1-2; D is unresolved. Germline V lookup: CDR1 SGHDT, CDR2 YYEEEE. The CDR3 is made up of 13 amino acids. V lost 0 bases and J 6 bases, leaving 9 bases between the germline ends. The CDR3 protein is CASSLGRWNGYTF. DNA for the CDR3: TGTGCCAGCAGCTTGGGCAGGTGGAATGGCTACACCTTC.